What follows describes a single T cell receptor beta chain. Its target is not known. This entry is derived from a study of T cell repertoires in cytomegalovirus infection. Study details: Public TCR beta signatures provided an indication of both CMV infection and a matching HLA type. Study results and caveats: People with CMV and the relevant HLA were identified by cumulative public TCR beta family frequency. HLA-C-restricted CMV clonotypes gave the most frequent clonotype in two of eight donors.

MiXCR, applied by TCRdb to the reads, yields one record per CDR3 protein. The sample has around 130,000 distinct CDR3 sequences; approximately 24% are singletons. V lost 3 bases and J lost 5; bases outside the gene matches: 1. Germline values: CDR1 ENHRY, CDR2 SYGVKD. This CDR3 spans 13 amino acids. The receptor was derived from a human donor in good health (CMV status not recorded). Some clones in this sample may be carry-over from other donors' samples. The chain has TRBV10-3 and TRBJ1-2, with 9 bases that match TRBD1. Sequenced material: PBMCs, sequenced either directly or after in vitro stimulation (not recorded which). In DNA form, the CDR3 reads TGTGCCATCAGTGAAGGACAGGGGTATGGCTACACCTTC. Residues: CAISEGQGYGYTF.